The 27 T cell receptor beta chains listed next were all sequenced from one sample in a study of T cells after yellow fever vaccination (dated by TCRdb to about 2019). The treatment or condition tag for this specimen amounts to: live attenuated yellow fever vaccine strain. The library was made by 5' RACE. The reads were generated on an Illumina HiSeq 2500. The public reads were reprocessed in TCRdb via fastp at Q25 and MiXCR, keeping in-frame beta chains. Entries that share a CDR3 protein sequence are merged under the most common genes and DNA. This sample holds about 360,000 distinct CDR3 sequences; around 6.5% were observed only once. The ten largest clones add up to around 16% of the sample. The specimen was PBMCs, collected 5 days after the yellow fever booster vaccination. Every receptor here comes from a man younger than 45 who received the YFV17D yellow fever vaccine.

This chain uses TRBV20-1 with TRBJ1-6, with D perhaps TRBD1 (6 bases). CDR3 length: 15 amino acids. Between the trimmed V and J ends, which lost 0 bases and 7 bases, there was a span of 13 bases. Looked up from germline, CDR1 is DFQATT and CDR2 is SNEGSKA (reference sequence). The CDR3 nucleotides read TGCAGTGCTAGAGATGACAGGTTCCACAATTCACCCCTCCACTTT. Translated, it gives CSARDDRFHNSPLHF.

The gene calls are TRBV6-5 and TRBJ2-3, with 11 nucleotides matching TRBD2. The CDR3 sequence is 15 residues long. Germline V gene sequence: CDR1 MNHEY, CDR2 SVGAGI. The V gene end was trimmed by 2 bases and the J gene end by 4 bases; junction bases not matched to a gene: 2. The CDR3 sequence: CASSYTSGSSDTQYF. DNA of the CDR3: TGTGCCAGCAGTTACACTAGCGGGAGCTCAGATACGCAGTATTTT.

This clonotype was detected ten times or more. The rearrangement uses TRBV21-1 and TRBJ2-5. TRBV21-1 is flagged as a pseudogene. The CDR3 totals 14 residues. This CDR3 reads CASSMYHHQETQYF. CDR3 nucleotide sequence: TGTGCCAGCAGCATGTATCACCACCAGGAGACCCAGTACTTC.

Of note for this clonotype: Sequence at one end of the junction differs from germline and may be a read error. The chain is built from TRBV20-1 and TRBJ1-5; 7 positions agree with TRBD1. CDR1 is DFQATT and CDR2 is SNEGSKA in the germline V gene (reference sequence). The CDR3 is made up of 16 amino acids. This CDR3 reads CCASPWTGGNNQPQHF. In DNA, the CDR3 is TGCTGTGCTAGTCCTTGGACAGGTGGGAACAATCAGCCCCAGCATTTT.

This clonotype was found many times. As DNA, the CDR3 is TGTGCCAGCAGCTGGACCGGGGGAAGCTCCTACAATGAGCAGTTCTTC. It codes for CASSWTGGSSYNEQFF. J is TRBJ2-1 and V is TRBV7-2; the D gene is possibly TRBD2 (6 bases). Germline V gives CDR1 SGHTA, CDR2 FQGNSA. The CDR3 is 16 residues long. V was pared by 4 bases and J by 0 bases, with 13 bases between.

This clonotype was seen at least ten times. The J gene is TRBJ2-1, the V gene TRBV20-1; a possible D gene is TRBD2 (5 bases). The CDR3 is 17 amino acids. CDR1 DFQATT and CDR2 SNEGSKA come from the germline V gene (reference sequence). V lost 0 bases to trimming and J lost 0 bases, with 15 bases between them. As DNA, the CDR3 is TGCAGTGCTAGAGATCAACTTGTGGGGAGCTCCTACAATGAGCAGTTCTTC. Amino acid sequence: CSARDQLVGSSYNEQFF.

This clonotype was counted ten times or more. The rearrangement uses TRBV9 and TRBJ2-1, with 7 bases fitting TRBD1. The CDR3 is made up of 12 amino acids. Per the germline V gene, CDR1 is SGDLS and CDR2 is YYNGEE. The V gene end was trimmed by 4 bases and the J gene end by 6 bases; junction bases not matched to a gene: 1. The CDR3 DNA reads TGTGCCAGCAGCCGACAGGGCAATGAGCAGTTCTTC. The encoded protein is CASSRQGNEQFF.

The rearrangement links TRBV20-1 to TRBJ2-5, with D perhaps TRBD2 (5 bases). Trimming took off 5 bases at V and 5 bases at J, with 9 bases between the two ends. CDR3 length: 11 residues. The V gene's germline CDR1 is DFQATT and CDR2 SNEGSKA (reference sequence). CDR3 DNA: TGCAGTGCTCTTCCGGGGGAGACCCAGTACTTC. Residues: CSALPGETQYF.

The chain recombines TRBV4-3 with TRBJ2-5, with D possibly matching TRBD1 (6 bases). Germline-derived CDR1 and CDR2 are LGHNA and YSLEER. The CDR3 is 15 amino acids. V lost 3 bases to trimming and J lost 1 base, with 12 bases between them. The CDR3 bases are TGCGCCAGCAGCCAGACACAGGGCTCCCAAGAGACCCAGTACTTC. Residues: CASSQTQGSQETQYF.

This clonotype was recorded a few times. The genes are TRBV3-1 and TRBJ2-7; the match to TRBD2 covers 7 bases. Germline CDR1 is LGHDT and CDR2 is YNNKEL (reference sequence). This CDR3 is built from 14 residues. V dropped 4 bases and J dropped 6; count of bases not matched to a gene: 9. The CDR3 region is CASSPLANRGEQYF. CDR3 nucleotides: TGTGCCAGCAGCCCACTAGCGAACCGTGGCGAGCAGTACTTC.

This clonotype occurred a few times. The chain is built from TRBV5-1 and TRBJ2-3, with TRBD1 identical over 9 bases. CDR3 length: 14 residues. Germline V gene data show CDR1 as SGHRS and CDR2 as YFSETQ. Trimming removed 5 bases from V and 5 bases from J; junction bases left unmatched: 6. The CDR3 sequence is CASRPGQGLDTQYF. The CDR3 DNA reads TGCGCCAGCAGGCCGGGACAGGGTTTAGATACGCAGTATTTT.

Only a few counts were recorded for this clonotype. This chain uses TRBV20-1 with TRBJ2-7; tentatively, D is TRBD1 (6 bases). CDR3 length: 13 residues. The V end was cut by 4 bases, the J end by 2 bases, with 12 bases between. Germline assignment: CDR1 DFQATT and CDR2 SNEGSKA (reference sequence). In nucleotides, the CDR3 is TGCAGTGCTAATTCGGACAGCACCTACGAGCAGTACTTC. It specifies CSANSDSTYEQYF.

This clonotype was observed at least ten times. The V gene is TRBV6-5, the J gene TRBJ2-7; 7 bases fit TRBD2. Losses at the gene ends were 0 bases for V and 5 bases for J; bases not matched to a gene: 7. The CDR3 is 15 amino acids. Germline V gene data show CDR1 as MNHEY and CDR2 as SVGAGI. CDR3 sequence reads: CASSYSSGGVHEQYF. In DNA, the CDR3 is TGTGCCAGCAGTTACTCGTCGGGAGGAGTCCACGAGCAGTACTTC.

In the case of this clonotype: One end of the junction varies from germline; a read error may be responsible. The genes are TRBV20-1 and TRBJ2-3; 10 nucleotides align to TRBD2. Per the germline V gene, CDR1 is DFQATT and CDR2 is SNEGSKA (reference sequence). This CDR3 has 18 amino acids. The CDR3 reads CCAREERRSGRAFDTQYF. The CDR3 DNA is TGCTGTGCTCGAGAGGAGAGGAGGAGCGGGAGGGCCTTTGATACGCAGTATTTT.

This clonotype was observed at least ten times. V gene TRBV5-6 combines with J gene TRBJ2-1; 11 bases fit TRBD2. The germline CDR1 and CDR2 sequences are SGHDT and YYEEEE. The V segment lost 4 bases and the J segment 8 bases; nucleotides outside the gene matches: 5. CDR3 size: 14 residues. The CDR3 loop reads CASSLAGGGDEQFF. For the CDR3, the DNA is TGTGCCAGCAGCCTAGCGGGAGGAGGCGATGAGCAGTTCTTC.

This clonotype was observed at least ten times. Here the CDR3 reads CASRITTGDGYEQYF. CDR3 bases: TGTGCCAGCAGAATTACGACAGGGGATGGCTACGAGCAGTACTTC. The rearrangement links TRBV6-1 to TRBJ2-7; 8 bases line up with TRBD1. This CDR3 comprises 15 residues. The junction had 10 bases not matched to a gene; V was cut back by 6 bases and J by 3 bases. Per the germline V gene, CDR1 is MNHNS and CDR2 is SASEGT.

This chain connects TRBV20-1 to TRBJ2-6; 13 bases map to TRBD2. V was pared by 5 bases and J by 3 bases, with 10 bases of the junction left unmatched. The V gene's germline CDR1 is DFQATT and CDR2 SNEGSKA (reference sequence). This CDR3 has 18 amino acids. The CDR3, as DNA: TGCAGTGCTTTTACCGGGACTAGCGGGATATATGGGGCCAACGTCCTGACTTTC. It translates to CSAFTGTSGIYGANVLTF.

This clonotype was observed a few times. J is TRBJ2-7 and V is TRBV5-1; 10 bases are shared with TRBD2. The J segment lost 0 bases and the V segment lost 4 bases, leaving 13 bases of the junction unmatched. This CDR3 contains 18 residues. Germline V lookup: CDR1 SGHRS, CDR2 YFSETQ. In DNA, the CDR3 is TGCGCCAGCAGCCTTCGTTCACGACTAGCGGGTACCTCCTACGAGCAGTACTTC. Translated, it gives CASSLRSRLAGTSYEQYF.

This clonotype was found a few times. The chain employs TRBV7-9 and TRBJ2-5, with 12 positions matching TRBD2. The junction had 9 bases not matched to a gene; V was cut back by 5 bases and J by 5 bases. Germline V gene lookup returns CDR1 SEHNR and CDR2 FQNEAQ (reference sequence). There are 16 residues in the CDR3. CDR3 nucleotides: TGTGCCAGCAGCAAGAGTCGACTAGCGGGAGTTGAGACCCAGTACTTC. This codes for CASSKSRLAGVETQYF. The full variable domain, with the rest looked up from reference TRBV7-9 and TRBJ2-5, is DTGVSQNPRHKITKRGQNVTFRCDPISEHNRLYWYRQTLGQGPEFLTYFQNEAQLEKSRLLSDRFSAERPKGSFSTLEIQRTEQGDSAMYLCASSKSRLAGVETQYFGPGTRLLVL.

Many counts were recorded for this clonotype. V is TRBV21-1 and J is TRBJ2-7. TRBV21-1 is a documented pseudogene. This CDR3 has 15 amino acids. CDR3 DNA sequence: TGTGCCAGCAGCAATGAGCCGGGAGCCTCCTACGAGCAGTACTTC. It translates to CASSNEPGASYEQYF.

Here the CDR3 reads CASTDSNYNEQFF. CDR3 DNA sequence: TGTGCCAGTACCGACAGTAACTACAATGAGCAGTTCTTC. The chain is built from TRBV19 and TRBJ2-1; D may be TRBD1 (5 bases). Germline V gene lookup returns CDR1 LNHDA and CDR2 SQIVND (reference sequence). Between the trimmed V and J ends, which lost 7 bases and 3 bases, there was a span of 10 bases. The CDR3 is made up of 13 amino acids.

This clonotype was observed a handful of times. V and J are TRBV30 and TRBJ2-5; 8 bases align to TRBD2. The CDR3 covers 14 residues. Trimming at V came to 2 bases and at J to 3 bases, leaving 5 bases not matched to a gene. The germline V gene has CDR1 GTSNPN and CDR2 SVGIG (reference sequence). CDR3 sequence reads: CAWSRGGREETQYF. Here the CDR3 DNA reads TGTGCCTGGAGTCGGGGGGGCAGGGAAGAGACCCAGTACTTC.

This clonotype was picked up one time. The chain joins TRBV5-1 to TRBJ2-2; D assignment may be TRBD1 or TRBD2 (5 bases each). The length of the CDR3 is 14 residues. V lost 6 bases and J 5 bases, leaving 14 bases between the germline ends. Germline V gene data show CDR1 as SGHRS and CDR2 as YFSETQ. The DNA for the CDR3 is TGCGCCAGCAACTCCGGGACGGAGACCGGGGAGCTGTTTTTT. Its translation: CASNSGTETGELFF.

This clonotype was found a few times. The chain recombines TRBV7-8 with TRBJ1-2; D perhaps matches TRBD1 (6 bases). The CDR3 extends over 16 amino acids. Between the trimmed V and J ends, which lost 3 bases and 0 bases, there was a span of 14 bases. Per the germline V gene, CDR1 is SGHVS and CDR2 is FQNEAQ. CDR3 coding DNA: TGTGCCAGCAGCTTTCTGAGGACAGCTTCTAACTATGGCTACACCTTC. It codes for CASSFLRTASNYGYTF.

This clonotype has only a few counts. The CDR3 is CASSLHRENNEQFF. The CDR3 nucleotides read TGTGCCAGCAGCCTACACAGGGAAAATAATGAGCAGTTCTTC. V gene TRBV7-9 combines with J gene TRBJ2-1; tentative D call: TRBD1 (6 bases). Germline V gives CDR1 SEHNR, CDR2 FQNEAQ (reference sequence). There are 14 residues in the CDR3. Between the trimmed V and J ends, which lost 5 bases and 7 bases, there was a span of 15 bases.

This clonotype was recorded many times. The gene calls are TRBV7-3 and TRBJ2-6; TRBD2 is a possible D gene (6 bases). The CDR3 is made up of 16 amino acids. V dropped 5 bases and J dropped 0 bases, with 11 bases sitting between them. CDR1 is SGHTA and CDR2 is FQGTGA in the germline V gene. As DNA, the CDR3 is TGTGCCAGCAGCACACACGGGAGCTCTGGGGCCAACGTCCTGACTTTC. Residues: CASSTHGSSGANVLTF.

This rearrangement joins TRBV6-5 to TRBJ2-4, with D perhaps matching TRBD1 (5 bases). With 4 bases removed from V and 10 bases from J, the gap between germline ends came to 20 bases. Germline V lookup: CDR1 MNHEY, CDR2 SVGAGI. CDR3 length: 15 residues. The CDR3 reads CASSSDRLARGIQYF. The CDR3 nucleotides read TGTGCCAGCAGTTCCGACAGATTAGCCAGAGGTATTCAGTACTTC.